A selection of T cell receptor beta chains follows, all from one sample in a study of blood T cell repertoires in COVID-19. Generated by immunoSEQ multiplex PCR, the TCRdb table keeps only in-frame clones and is missing some. This sample has roughly 250,000 clones, with under 95% found just once. Material for sequencing was PBMCs or T cells enriched from blood (not recorded which). The receptors derive from a woman aged 40-49 years with acute COVID-19. The conserved cysteine and the conserved F or W are not part of the CDR3 here. The D gene is left open where the match is weak. A row's size may be missing; if present it is once, few, many or a size class.

>TRBV28|once|NA
ASTPPGGRYGYT
>TRBV18|NA|NA
ASSPPGVSGANVLT
>TRBV6-5|NA|NA
ASRPGSSDTQY
>TRBV14|NA|NA
ASSQREVGEQF
>TRBV30|NA|NA
AWQQGYAF
>TRBV23-1|NA|TRBD1
ARPDPWPGTGGKGNQPQH
>TRBV11-2|NA|NA
ASSLAREQF
>TRBV29-1|NA|TRBD1
SVRDRGTGELF
>TRBV5-6|NA|TRBD1
ASSLRGQVNSPLH
>TRBV9|NA|NA
ASSARLSSYNEQF